Reported below is one T cell receptor (beta chain). What it binds is unknown. Primers: 60 Vbeta forward and 13 Jbeta reverse. Libraries were prepared by immunoSEQ multiplex PCR; TCRdb keeps only in-frame clonotypes and omits some of them. Among fewer than 120,000 clones listed, about 80% were seen once. The trim removed 4 bases at V and 1 base at J, leaving 5 bases unmatched. The CDR3 runs to 15 residues. CDR1 is SQVTM, CDR2 ANQGSEA, per germline. The data are from a study of cytomegalovirus exposure and HLA in healthy donors. Study information: A prior analysis found roughly 100 million unique TCR beta sequences from around 190 million T cells.

Whole-study results and caveats: A later analysis revealed that TCR association rates differed between HLA loci, peaking at DRB1 and bottoming out at HLA-C.

Source material: PBMCs. This TCR was recovered from a woman between 55 and 75 years old in good health and CMV-seropositive. The V call is TRBV29-1, the J call TRBJ2-7, with TRBD2 matching 12 bases. This chain's CDR3 is CSVVPTSGRSYEQYF. The CDR3 nucleotides are TGCAGCGTTGTACCAACTAGCGGGAGGTCCTACGAGCAGTACTTC.